These 15 T cell receptor beta chains were sequenced from one sample in a study of OX40 agonist ivuxolimab in advanced cancers. TCRdb's table, derived via immunoSEQ multiplex PCR, lists solely in-frame clones and lacks some. Of roughly 70,000 clones in the sample, 85% were seen once. Sequencing used CD4+ or CD8+ T cells sorted from blood, obtained in a trial of the OX40 agonist ivuxolimab. The receptors shown here come from an adult with an advanced solid tumor such as melanoma, head and neck, liver or kidney cancer.

V is TRBV6-5 and J is TRBJ1-5; 7 bases fit TRBD1. Looked up from germline, CDR1 is MNHEY and CDR2 is SVGAGI. The CDR3 has 14 amino acids. J lost 7 bases, V lost 5 bases, and 8 bases had no gene match. As DNA, the CDR3 is TGTGCCAGCAGTCAACAGGGGCTAGGGCAGCCCCAGCATTTT. It is translated as CASSQQGLGQPQHF.

The V gene is TRBV5-1, the J gene TRBJ2-3, with D possibly being TRBD1 or TRBD2 (5 bases each). With 2 bases removed from V and 5 bases from J, the gap between germline ends came to 12 bases. The CDR3 has 14 residues. Per the germline V gene, CDR1 is SGHRS and CDR2 is YFSETQ. CDR3 DNA: TGCGCCAGCAGCTTTGGGGGAGTGCTAGATACGCAGTATTTT. It yields the protein CASSFGGVLDTQYF. The variable domain in full, completed from reference TRBV5-1 and TRBJ2-3, reads KAGVTQTPRYLIKTRGQQVTLSCSPISGHRSVSWYQQTPGQGLQFLFEYFSETQRNKGNFPGRFSGRQFSNSRSEMNVSTLELGDSALYLCASSFGGVLDTQYFGPGTRLTVL.

The chain links TRBV5-6 to TRBJ2-1, with TRBD2 matching over 7 bases. The CDR3 covers 15 residues. Trimming took 0 bases from V and 2 from J; bases not matched to a gene: 2. Germline CDR1 is SGHDT and CDR2 is YYEEEE. For the CDR3, the DNA is TGTGCCAGCAGCTTGGAAAGCGGGGCCTACAATGAGCAGTTCTTC. Translated: CASSLESGAYNEQFF. Full variable domain (outside the CDR3, taken from reference TRBV5-6 and TRBJ2-1): DAGVTQSPTHLIKTRGQQVTLRCSPKSGHDTVSWYQQALGQGPQFIFQYYEEEERQRGNFPDRFSGHQFPNYSSELNVNALLLGDSALYLCASSLESGAYNEQFFGPGTRLTVL.

J is TRBJ1-2 and V is TRBV28; D might be TRBD1 (6 bases). CDR1 MDHEN and CDR2 SYDVKM come from the germline V gene. Trimming removed 3 bases at V and 2 bases at J, with 10 bases between. The CDR3 is 14 residues long. DNA for the CDR3: TGTGCCAGCAGTTTGGGGGGGCCGAACTATGGCTACACCTTC. Translating gives CASSLGGPNYGYTF.

This clone was seen once. This sequence joins TRBV7-2 and TRBJ2-1, with D perhaps TRBD2 (5 bases). Germline CDR1 SGHTA, CDR2 FQGNSA. The V gene lost 1 base and the J gene lost 0 bases, with 7 bases spanning the gap. The CDR3 loop spans 15 amino acids. This CDR3 is CASSLGESSYNEQFF. The CDR3 DNA reads as TGTGCCAGCAGCTTAGGGGAGAGCTCCTACAATGAGCAGTTCTTC. Together with reference TRBV7-2 and TRBJ2-1, the CDR3 gives the full variable domain: GAGVSQSPSNKVTEKGKDVELRCDPISGHTALYWYRQSLGQGLEFLIYFQGNSAPDKSGLPSDRFSAERTGGSVSTLTIQRTQQEDSAVYLCASSLGESSYNEQFFGPGTRLTVL.

The chain recombines TRBV11-3 with TRBJ2-7, with D uncertain. The V and J ends lost 2 bases and 2 bases respectively, with 10 bases between them. The CDR3 has 14 amino acids. Per the germline V gene, CDR1 is SGHNT and CDR2 is YENEEA. CDR3 nucleotide sequence: TGTGCCAGCAGCTTATTCCTAACTACCTACGAGCAGTACTTC. It yields the protein CASSLFLTTYEQYF.

V usage is TRBV7-9 and J usage is TRBJ2-5; the D gene is possibly TRBD1 (6 bases). This CDR3 has 18 residues. Between the trimmed V and J ends, which lost 7 bases and 4 bases, there was a span of 28 bases. The germline V gene encodes CDR1 SEHNR and CDR2 FQNEAQ (reference sequence). DNA for the CDR3: TGTGCCAGCACCCGGTCTAGGACAGAAGGGGTCAAAATAGAGACCCAGTACTTC. Residues: CASTRSRTEGVKIETQYF.

The V and J genes are TRBV29-1 and TRBJ1-2, with D tentatively TRBD1 (5 bases). V was shortened by 4 bases and J by 8 bases, with 11 bases between the two germline ends. The CDR3 loop spans 11 amino acids. The germline gives CDR1 SQVTM, CDR2 ANQGSEA. The CDR3 loop reads CSVGIGEGYTF. The CDR3 nucleotides are TGCAGCGTTGGGATAGGGGAGGGCTACACCTTC.

The chain joins TRBV5-1 to TRBJ2-3, with a weak D call TRBD1 (5 bases). The CDR3 spans 16 residues. The germline V gene encodes CDR1 SGHRS and CDR2 YFSETQ. V was trimmed by 0 bases and J by 6 bases, leaving 17 bases between them. In DNA form, the CDR3 reads TGCGCCAGCAGCTTGGCATTTCGGCAGGGTGTCGATACGCAGTATTTT. Translated: CASSLAFRQGVDTQYF.

The gene calls are TRBV2 and TRBJ2-2; D is unclear. CDR3 length: 13 amino acids. Germline V CDR1 and CDR2: SNHLY, FYNNEI. V lost 3 bases to trimming and J lost 7 bases, with 9 bases between them. CDR3 sequence: CASSESSFGELFF. CDR3 nucleotide sequence: TGTGCCAGCAGTGAGTCCTCCTTCGGGGAGCTGTTTTTT.

This sequence joins TRBV2 and TRBJ2-2; D possibly corresponds to TRBD2 (6 bases). Germline CDR1 and CDR2: SNHLY and FYNNEI. Trimming left V 8 bases short and J 1 base short, with 11 bases between. This CDR3 contains 14 residues. In DNA, the CDR3 is TGTGCCAGCGGAGGGACTCAGAACACCGGGGAGCTGTTTTTT. Translation: CASGGTQNTGELFF.

Worth noting for this clone: Other DNA sequences in the sample encode the same CDR3. This chain links TRBV5-4 with TRBJ1-2, with TRBD1 matching over 10 bases. This CDR3 has 14 residues. V lost 0 bases to trimming and J lost 8 bases; unmatched junction nucleotides: 4. The germline V gene has CDR1 SGHNT and CDR2 YYREEE (reference sequence). The CDR3 DNA is TGTGCCAGCAGCTTGGGCGGGACAGGGGACGGCTACACCTTC. The encoded protein is CASSLGGTGDGYTF. The variable domain in full, with the rest retrieved from reference TRBV5-4 and TRBJ1-2, is ETGVTQSPTHLIKTRGQQVTLRCSSQSGHNTVSWYQQALGQGPQFIFQYYREEENGRGNFPPRFSGLQFPNYSSELNVNALELDDSALYLCASSLGGTGDGYTFGSGTRLTVV.

The V and J genes are TRBV6-5 and TRBJ1-5; D ambiguous. Germline CDR1 is MNHEY and CDR2 is SVGAGI. V was trimmed by 6 bases and J by 3 bases, leaving 9 bases between them. This CDR3 is built from 13 residues. CDR3 nucleotides: TGTGCCAGCAGCCGGATACACAATCAGCCCCAGCATTTT. Residues: CASSRIHNQPQHF.

This chain joins TRBV9 and TRBJ2-1; D is undetermined. Trimming pared 1 base from V and 9 bases from J, leaving 11 bases between. Per the germline V gene, CDR1 is SGDLS and CDR2 is YYNGEE. The CDR3 contains 13 residues. DNA of the CDR3: TGTGCCAGCAGCGTATTTTCGGCACTTGAGCAGTTCTTC. Protein: CASSVFSALEQFF.

The J gene is TRBJ1-3, the V gene TRBV7-9; no clear D gene. Looked up from germline, CDR1 is SEHNR and CDR2 is FQNEAQ (reference sequence). There are 17 residues in the CDR3. The V gene lost 5 bases and the J gene lost 5 bases, with 22 bases spanning the gap. CDR3 coding DNA: TGTGCCAGCAGCCCCATAGAGAAGGCTATGGCGCGAAACACCATATATTTT. Translating it yields CASSPIEKAMARNTIYF.